The clone carrying this T cell receptor (beta chain) was counted a single time. What it binds is unknown. 13 Jbeta primers and 60 Vbeta primers were used for the PCR. Profiling relied on immunoSEQ multiplex PCR, and the TCRdb table lists in-frame clones only, not all of them. The sample holds 140,000 to 150,000 clones, almost 80% seen once. The data derive from a study of cytomegalovirus exposure and HLA in healthy donors. The CDR3 is 17 amino acids. V lost 3 bases to trimming and J lost 5 bases; unmatched junction nucleotides: 11. Germline loops: CDR1 SGHVS, CDR2 FNYEAQ. Study results and caveats: Owing to their indistinguishability, certain V segments, notably TRBV6-2 and TRBV6-3, were excluded. The productive fraction for most TCR beta V segments was about 90% or about 30% in an earlier analysis.

V gene TRBV7-6 combines with J gene TRBJ2-5; 11 bases are a match to TRBD2. This receptor was identified in a woman in her forties in good health and CMV-seropositive. The sample taken for sequencing was PBMCs. DNA for the CDR3: TGTGCCAGCAGCTTCGGGCTAGCGGGGGGCACGTTGGAGACCCAGTACTTC. Amino acids: CASSFGLAGGTLETQYF.